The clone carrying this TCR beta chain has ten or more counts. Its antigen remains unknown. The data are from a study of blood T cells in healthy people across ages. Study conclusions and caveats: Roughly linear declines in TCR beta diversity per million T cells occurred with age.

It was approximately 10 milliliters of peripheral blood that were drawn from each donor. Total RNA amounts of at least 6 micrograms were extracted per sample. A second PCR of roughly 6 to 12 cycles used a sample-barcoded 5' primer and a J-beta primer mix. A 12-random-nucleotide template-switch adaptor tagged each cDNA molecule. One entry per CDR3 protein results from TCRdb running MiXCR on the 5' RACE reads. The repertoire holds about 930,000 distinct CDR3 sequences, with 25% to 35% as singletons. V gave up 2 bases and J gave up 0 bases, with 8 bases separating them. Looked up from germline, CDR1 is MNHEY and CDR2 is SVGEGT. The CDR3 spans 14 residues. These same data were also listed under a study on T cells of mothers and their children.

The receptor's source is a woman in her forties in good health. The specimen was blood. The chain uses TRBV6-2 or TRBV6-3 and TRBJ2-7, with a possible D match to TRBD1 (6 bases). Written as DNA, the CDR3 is TGTGCCAGCAGTTACCGGGACAACTCCTACGAGCAGTACTTC. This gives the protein CASSYRDNSYEQYF.